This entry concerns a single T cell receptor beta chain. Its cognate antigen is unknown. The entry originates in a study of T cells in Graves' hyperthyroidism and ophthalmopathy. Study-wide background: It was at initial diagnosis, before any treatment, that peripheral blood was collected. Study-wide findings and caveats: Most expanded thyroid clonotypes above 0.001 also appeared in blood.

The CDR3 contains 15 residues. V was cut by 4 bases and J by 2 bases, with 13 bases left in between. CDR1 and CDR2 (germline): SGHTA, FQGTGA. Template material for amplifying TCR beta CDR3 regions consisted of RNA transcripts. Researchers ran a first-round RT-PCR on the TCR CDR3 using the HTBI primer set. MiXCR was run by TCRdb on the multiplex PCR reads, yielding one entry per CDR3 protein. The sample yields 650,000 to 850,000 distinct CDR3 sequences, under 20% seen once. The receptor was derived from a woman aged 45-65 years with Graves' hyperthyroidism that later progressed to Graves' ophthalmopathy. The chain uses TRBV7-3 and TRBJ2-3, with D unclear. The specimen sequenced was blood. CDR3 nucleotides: TGTGCCAGCAGCTCCGCCCAGGCAGACACAGATACGCAGTATTTT. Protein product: CASSSAQADTDTQYF.